One sample yielded the 11 T cell receptor beta chains listed below, sequenced in a study of blood T cell repertoires in COVID-19. Using immunoSEQ multiplex PCR, the repertoire was profiled, and TCRdb retains in-frame clones only, with some absent. The sample includes about 140,000 clones, 84% of them seen just once. Sequencing was done on a sample of peripheral blood. The receptors were gathered from a woman in her fifties or sixties with acute or convalescent COVID-19.

The gene calls are TRBV6-5 and TRBJ1-4; 8 positions match TRBD1. Per the germline V gene, CDR1 is MNHEY and CDR2 is SVGAGI. Unmatched junction bases numbered 9, after V lost 4 bases and J lost 11 bases. The CDR3 loop spans 14 amino acids. The CDR3 loop is CASSFRTGSWKLFF. Here the CDR3 DNA reads TGTGCCAGCAGTTTCCGGACAGGGTCTTGGAAACTGTTTTTT.

The chain joins TRBV7-8 to TRBJ1-1, with unresolved D. CDR3 size: 12 residues. The V end lost 1 base, the J end lost 8 bases, and 8 bases lay between the germline ends. The germline V gene encodes CDR1 SGHVS and CDR2 FQNEAQ. CDR3 region: CASSLGISEAFF. The CDR3 DNA sequence: TGTGCCAGCAGCTTAGGTATTTCCGAAGCTTTCTTT.

This clone was counted between two and nine times. This chain joins TRBV9 and TRBJ1-4; the D is unclear. Germline V gene sequence: CDR1 SGDLS, CDR2 YYNGEE. The CDR3 sequence is 15 residues long. The V and J ends lost 3 bases and 4 bases respectively, with 13 bases between them. CDR3 region: CASSALGVFNEKLFF. The CDR3 DNA is TGTGCCAGCAGCGCGTTGGGAGTATTTAATGAAAAACTGTTTTTT.

This rearrangement joins TRBV18 to TRBJ2-1; D unclear. The CDR3 sequence is 12 residues long. Germline CDR1 and CDR2: KGHSH and LQKENI. V gave up 4 bases and J gave up 6 bases, with 7 bases separating them. The CDR3 nucleotides read TGTGCCAGCTCACTAAGCCTCAATGAGCAGTTCTTC. Translation gives CASSLSLNEQFF.

This chain uses TRBV5-4 with TRBJ1-6, with D maybe TRBD1 (5 bases). CDR3 length equals 17 residues. V was pared by 3 bases and J by 0 bases, with 13 bases between. The V gene's germline CDR1 is SGHNT and CDR2 YYREEE (reference sequence). The CDR3 loop is CASSSGGGSSYNSPLHF. The CDR3 DNA reads as TGTGCCAGCAGCTCGGGGGGGGGAAGCTCCTATAATTCACCCCTCCACTTT.

The gene calls are TRBV28 and TRBJ1-2, with D hard to call. V was shortened by 6 bases and J by 4 bases, with 12 bases between the two germline ends. The length of the CDR3 is 13 residues. The germline V gene has CDR1 MDHEN and CDR2 SYDVKM. As DNA, the CDR3 is TGTGCCAGCAGCCCGGGGTCGAGCTATGGCTACACCTTC. Translation: CASSPGSSYGYTF.

The V gene is TRBV28, the J gene TRBJ1-2; 8 nucleotides align to TRBD1. V gave up 6 bases and J gave up 5 bases; unmatched junction bases: 5. The CDR3 runs to 13 residues. Per germline, CDR1 MDHEN and CDR2 SYDVKM. CDR3 bases: TGTGCCAGCAGACTCGGACAGGGATATGGCTACACCTTC. It yields the protein CASRLGQGYGYTF.

This CDR3 reads CASSSKAGLYNEQFF. CDR3 nucleotide sequence: TGTGCCAGCAGCTCCAAGGCGGGCCTCTACAATGAGCAGTTCTTC. The chain uses TRBV7-2 and TRBJ2-1; perhaps TRBD2 as D (5 bases). The CDR3 contains 15 residues. The germline V gene has CDR1 SGHTA and CDR2 FQGNSA. V gave up 4 bases and J gave up 3 bases, with 13 bases separating them.

This chain links TRBV3-1 (or the pseudogene TRBV3-2) with TRBJ1-1; 10 bases fit TRBD1. The CDR3 runs to 17 residues. The V segment lost 1 base and the J segment 6 bases; nucleotides outside the gene matches: 11. CDR1 and CDR2 from the germline V gene are LGHDT and YNNKEL (reference sequence). The CDR3 spells CASSQGGSGTGVAEAFF. CDR3 in DNA: TGTGCCAGCAGCCAAGGGGGTTCCGGGACAGGGGTGGCTGAAGCTTTCTTT.

The chain couples TRBV10-2 to TRBJ2-1; D call uncertain. Trimming shortened V by 5 bases and J by 7 bases, and 6 bases separated the two germline ends. This CDR3 spans 11 amino acids. Germline-derived CDR1 and CDR2 are WSHSY and SAAADI. CDR3 sequence reads: CASSPTNEQFF. The DNA of the CDR3 is TGCGCCAGCAGTCCAACTAATGAGCAGTTCTTC.

The chain joins TRBV27 to TRBJ2-1; 9 bases match TRBD2. Germline V gene data show CDR1 as MNHEY and CDR2 as SMNVEV (reference sequence). The length of the CDR3 is 22 residues. Trimming took 5 bases from V and 0 from J; bases not matched to a gene: 23. CDR3 amino acids: CASSPPRSVYGGRASSYNEQFF. The DNA of the CDR3 is TGTGCCAGCAGTCCCCCCCGATCTGTGTACGGCGGGAGGGCAAGCTCCTACAATGAGCAGTTCTTC.